One and the same sample provided the 5 T cell receptor beta chains below, sequenced in a study of shared clonotypes between healthy human individuals. The method was immunoSEQ multiplex PCR; TCRdb's version includes in-frame clones alone and lacks a portion of them. The sample has more than 2,000,000 clones, 85% to 95% seen once. Sequences were obtained from naive CD4+ T cells sorted from blood. Subset in this sample: CD45RA+ positively selected. The receptors come from a man aged 18 to 29 in good health.

A word on this clone: This CDR3 is also generated by other DNA sequences in the sample. This chain joins TRBV7-2 and TRBJ1-5; possibly TRBD1 for D (5 bases). The CDR3 is made up of 14 amino acids. CDR1 is SGHTA, CDR2 FQGNSA, per germline. The V end was cut by 4 bases, the J end by 1 base, with 8 bases between. The CDR3 sequence: CASSSGLSNQPQHF. CDR3 nucleotides: TGTGCCAGCAGCTCGGGACTGAGCAATCAGCCCCAGCATTTT.

This chain connects TRBV5-1 to TRBJ1-1, with unresolved D. The CDR3 totals 15 residues. Looked up from germline, CDR1 is SGHRS and CDR2 is YFSETQ. V lost 2 bases to trimming and J lost 4 bases, with 15 bases between them. The CDR3 loop reads CASSLWATTSTEAFF. CDR3 in DNA: TGCGCCAGCAGCTTATGGGCGACTACTAGCACTGAAGCTTTCTTT.

A single count supports this clone. The gene calls are TRBV6-4 and TRBJ2-1; 9 bases fit TRBD2. CDR1 MRHNA and CDR2 SNTAGT come from the germline V gene. The CDR3 has 14 amino acids. The V gene end was trimmed by 5 bases and the J gene end by 4 bases; junction bases not matched to a gene: 3. In DNA form, the CDR3 reads TGTGCCAGCAGTCGGCTAGCGGGGTACAATGAGCAGTTCTTC. This sequence encodes CASSRLAGYNEQFF.

The chain uses TRBV19 and TRBJ2-7, with 11 bases lining up with TRBD2. This CDR3 comprises 15 residues. The germline CDR1 and CDR2 sequences are LNHDA and SQIVND (reference sequence). The ends lost 4 bases at V and 3 bases at J; junction bases unmatched: 5. The CDR3 protein is CASSTGLAENYEQYF. The CDR3 bases are TGTGCCAGTAGTACGGGACTAGCGGAAAACTACGAGCAGTACTTC.

About this clone itself: This same CDR3 is encoded by further DNA sequences in the sample. The chain carries TRBV11-3 and TRBJ2-2, with D possibly matching TRBD2 (5 bases). The CDR3 loop spans 14 amino acids. Trimming took 5 bases from V and 1 from J, leaving 8 bases between them. In germline, CDR1 is SGHNT, CDR2 YENEEA. CDR3 DNA sequence: TGTGCCAGCAGCGTTGCGGGGAACACCGGGGAGCTGTTTTTT. Translating gives CASSVAGNTGELFF.